What follows is one TCR beta chain and its context. Its specificity is unknown. The record originates from a study of OX40 agonist ivuxolimab in advanced cancers. Study at large: Patients got intravenous ivuxolimab at 0.01 to 10 mg/kg every 2 weeks. Prior checkpoint blockade (anti-PD-1, anti-PD-L1 or anti-CTLA-4) was permitted; less than 45% had it. Among those enrolled, mean age was about 63 years (range roughly 20 to 80) and 75% to 85% were male.

Germline lookup yields CDR1 SGHRS and CDR2 YFSETQ. This CDR3 is built from 14 residues. Trimming removed 7 bases from V and 4 bases from J; junction bases left unmatched: 5. Study-wide results and limits: Certain nonresponding patients likewise had low normalized T-cell clonal expansion.

Assay used: immunoSEQ multiplex PCR; TCRdb lists only in-frame clones, some missing. The sample lists 77,000 or so clones, 88% occurring once. The J gene is TRBJ2-2, the V gene TRBV5-1; 9 bases match TRBD1. This clonotype was sampled from an adult with an advanced solid tumor such as melanoma, head and neck, liver or kidney cancer. Specimen: CD4+ or CD8+ T cells sorted from blood, collected in a trial of the OX40 agonist ivuxolimab. CDR3 nucleotide sequence: TGCGCCAGCCGACAGGGGGGCCCCACCGGGGAGCTGTTTTTT. It yields the protein CASRQGGPTGELFF.